Listed below are T cell receptor beta chains from one sample, sequenced in a study of patients and donors after allogeneic stem cell transplantation. TCRdb redid the calling of the RT-PCR reads with MiXCR, one entry per CDR3 protein. The sample shows over 130,000 distinct CDR3 sequences, about a third of them seen only once. Sequenced material: blood, either unsorted or a sorted T cell fraction (not recorded which). Every receptor here comes from a human donor who was either an allogeneic HSCT recipient or a stem cell or donor lymphocyte infusion donor (not recorded which). It is not recorded whose cells these are; they may come from a transplant donor. Each CDR3 is given with its conserved first and last residue. D genes are given only for firm matches. A row's size may be missing; if present it is once, few, many or a size class.

NA	TRBV7-6	TRBJ2-5	few	TGTGCCAGCAGCTTGGGTAGGGGACAAGAGACCCAGTACTTC	CASSLGRGQETQYF
NA	TRBV12-3/TRBV12-4	TRBJ1-4	NA	TGTGCCAGCAGCCCCAAGCGACGGCGTAATGAAAAACTGTTTTTT	CASSPKRRRNEKLFF
TRBD1	TRBV12-3/TRBV12-4	TRBJ1-5	NA	TGTGCCAGCAGTTTTGACAGGGGCAGCAATCAGCCCCAGCATTTT	CASSFDRGSNQPQHF
TRBD1	TRBV7-2	TRBJ1-2	few	TGTGCCAGCAGCTCGCGGGACAGGCGCTATGGCTACACCTTC	CASSSRDRRYGYTF
NA	TRBV4-2	TRBJ1-6	NA	TGTGCCAGCAGCCAGCGCCCACCCCGTTGGAATTCACCCCTCCACTTT	CASSQRPPRWNSPLHF
TRBD1	TRBV27	TRBJ1-2	once	TGTGCCAGCAGTTCGATCCTTACAGGGGCCCCTTTTGGCTACACCTTC	CASSSILTGAPFGYTF
NA	TRBV11-2	TRBJ1-1	few	TGTGCCAGCAGCCCCTCGTCCAACACTGAAGCTTTCTTT	CASSPSSNTEAFF
NA	TRBV11-2	TRBJ2-1	few	TGTGCCAGCAGCTTAGTCAGGGGGGCGGCCTACAATGAGCAGTTCTTC	CASSLVRGAAYNEQFF
TRBD1	TRBV10-3	TRBJ2-5	once	TGTGCCGGAGGACAGGGGAAAGAGGAGACCCAGTACTTC	CAGGQGKEETQYF
NA	TRBV4-3	TRBJ1-3	NA	TGCGCCAGCAGCCAAGATATGGGTAACACCATATATTTT	CASSQDMGNTIYF
NA	TRBV12-3/TRBV12-4	TRBJ2-5	few	TGTGCCAGCAGTTCTGAGGGGGAGACCCAGTACTTC	CASSSEGETQYF
NA	TRBV7-9	TRBJ1-2	NA	TGTGCCAGCAGCCATACAGTTAACTATGGCTACACCTTC	CASSHTVNYGYTF
NA	TRBV12-3/TRBV12-4	TRBJ1-2	NA	TGTGCCAGCAGATCGGGACCGAGTTTTGACTATGGCTACACCTTC	CASRSGPSFDYGYTF
NA	TRBV4-1	TRBJ1-1	NA	TGCGCCAGCAGCCGGTGGTTGAGAAACACTGAAGCTTTCTTT	CASSRWLRNTEAFF
NA	TRBV5-1	TRBJ1-5	few	TGCGCCAGCAGCTTGGACGGATGGGGGACCCCGGGAAATCAGCCCCAGCATTTT	CASSLDGWGTPGNQPQHF
TRBD1	TRBV28	TRBJ1-6	few	TGTGCCAGCAAAGGACAGGCGGCCAATTCACCCCTCCACTTT	CASKGQAANSPLHF
NA	TRBV5-1	TRBJ1-2	few	TGCGCCAGCAGCCCTAGCCGGACAGTACAGGGCTACACCTTC	CASSPSRTVQGYTF
NA	TRBV5-6	TRBJ1-2	NA	TGTGCCAGCAGCGAAACCCGCGATGGCTACACCTTC	CASSETRDGYTF
NA	TRBV12-3/TRBV12-4	TRBJ1-6	few	TGTGCCAGCAGTTCCGGAGGCCGGGCACCCCTCCACTTT	CASSSGGRAPLHF
TRBD2	TRBV6-6	TRBJ2-1	NA	TGTGCCAGCAGTTTCCCCCGGGGGCGGGGGGCCAATGAGCAGTTCTTC	CASSFPRGRGANEQFF
NA	TRBV18	TRBJ2-6	once	TGTGCCAGCTCACCACCGTGGCCTAGGTCTGGGGCCAACGTCCTGACTTTC	CASSPPWPRSGANVLTF
NA	TRBV6-5	TRBJ1-2	NA	TGTGCCAGCAGTTACGGGCAGGGCCCAGGCTACACCTTC	CASSYGQGPGYTF
NA	TRBV29-1	TRBJ1-1	few	TGCAGCGTGGCTGCCCCAGAAGCTTTCTTT	CSVAAPEAFF
NA	TRBV28	TRBJ1-5	NA	TGTGCCAGCAGTCGTTACAGGGATCTGGGGCGTCAGCCCCAGCATTTT	CASSRYRDLGRQPQHF
TRBD1	TRBV6-1	TRBJ2-2	NA	TGTGCCAGCAGTGAAGCCCGGGGCAGGGGGCTCACCGGGGAGCTGTTTTTT	CASSEARGRGLTGELFF
NA	TRBV6-5	TRBJ1-1	NA	TGTGCCAGCAGTCCCGGACTCATATTAGTGAACACTGAAGCTTTCTTT	CASSPGLILVNTEAFF
TRBD1	TRBV20-1	TRBJ1-2	NA	TGCAGTGCTAGTGATGGACAGGGACAAGATGGCTACACCTTC	CSASDGQGQDGYTF
TRBD1	TRBV4-3	TRBJ1-2	NA	TGCGCCAGCAGCACCTGGACAGGCCTAATCTATGGCTACACCTTC	CASSTWTGLIYGYTF
NA	TRBV7-8	TRBJ1-1	few	TGTGCCAGCAGTAGCGGGGGGTTATGGACTGAAGCTTTCTTT	CASSSGGLWTEAFF
NA	TRBV12-3/TRBV12-4	TRBJ1-2	many	TGTGCCAGCAGTTCGGGGTCCCATGGCTACACCTTC	CASSSGSHGYTF
NA	TRBV6-1	TRBJ1-5	NA	TGTGCCAGCAGAAGGGGAATCACCGGCAATCAGCCCCAGCATTTT	CASRRGITGNQPQHF
NA	TRBV7-2	TRBJ2-2	NA	TGTGCCAGCAGCCTCCATGATACAGTGTATACCGGGGAGCTGTTTTTT	CASSLHDTVYTGELFF
NA	TRBV20-1	TRBJ2-3	few	TGCAGTGCTTTAGACAGGTCGGACGCCGCTCGCCCGCAGTATTTT	CSALDRSDAARPQYF
TRBD1	TRBV2	TRBJ2-5	few	TGTGCCACCTCGGACAGGGGAGAGACCCAGTACTTC	CATSDRGETQYF